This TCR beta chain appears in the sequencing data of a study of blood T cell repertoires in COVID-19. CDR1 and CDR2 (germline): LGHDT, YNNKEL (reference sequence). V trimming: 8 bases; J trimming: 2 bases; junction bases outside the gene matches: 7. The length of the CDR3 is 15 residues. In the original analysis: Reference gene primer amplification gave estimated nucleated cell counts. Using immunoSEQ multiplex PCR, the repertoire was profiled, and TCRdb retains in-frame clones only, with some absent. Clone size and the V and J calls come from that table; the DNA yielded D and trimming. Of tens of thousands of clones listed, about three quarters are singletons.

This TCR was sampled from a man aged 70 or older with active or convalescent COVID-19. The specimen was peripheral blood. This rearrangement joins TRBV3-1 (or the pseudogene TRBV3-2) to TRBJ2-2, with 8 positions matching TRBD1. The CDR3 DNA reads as TGTGCCAGCCGCCGCAGGGGGCGAAACACCGGGGAGCTGTTTTTT. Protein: CASRRRGRNTGELFF.